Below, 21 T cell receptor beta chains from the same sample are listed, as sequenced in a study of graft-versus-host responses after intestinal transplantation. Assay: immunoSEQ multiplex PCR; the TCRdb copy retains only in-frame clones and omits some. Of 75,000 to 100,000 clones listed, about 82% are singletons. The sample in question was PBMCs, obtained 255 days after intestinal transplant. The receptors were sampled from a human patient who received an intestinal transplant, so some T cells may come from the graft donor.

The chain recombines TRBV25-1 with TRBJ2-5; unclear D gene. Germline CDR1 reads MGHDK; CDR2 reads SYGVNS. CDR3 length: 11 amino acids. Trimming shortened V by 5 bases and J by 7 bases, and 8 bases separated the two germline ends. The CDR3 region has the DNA TGTGCCAGCAGTTACTACGGGACCCAGTACTTC. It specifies CASSYYGTQYF.

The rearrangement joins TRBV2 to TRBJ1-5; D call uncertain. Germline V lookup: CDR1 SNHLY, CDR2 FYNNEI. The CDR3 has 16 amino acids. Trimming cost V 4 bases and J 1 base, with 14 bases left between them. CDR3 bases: TGTGCCAGCAGTGGAAATGGGTTCTTCAGCAATCAGCCCCAGCATTTT. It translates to CASSGNGFFSNQPQHF. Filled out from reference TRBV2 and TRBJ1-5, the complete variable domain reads EPEVTQTPSHQVTQMGQEVILRCVPISNHLYFYWYRQILGQKVEFLVSFYNNEISEKSEIFDDQFSVERPDGSNFTLKIRSTKLEDSAMYFCASSGNGFFSNQPQHFGDGTRLSIL.

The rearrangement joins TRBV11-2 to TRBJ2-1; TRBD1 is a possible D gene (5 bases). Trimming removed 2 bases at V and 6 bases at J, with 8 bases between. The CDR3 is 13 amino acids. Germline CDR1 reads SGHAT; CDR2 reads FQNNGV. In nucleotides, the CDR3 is TGTGCCAGCAGCTTAATTAGGGGCAATGAGCAGTTCTTC. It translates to CASSLIRGNEQFF.

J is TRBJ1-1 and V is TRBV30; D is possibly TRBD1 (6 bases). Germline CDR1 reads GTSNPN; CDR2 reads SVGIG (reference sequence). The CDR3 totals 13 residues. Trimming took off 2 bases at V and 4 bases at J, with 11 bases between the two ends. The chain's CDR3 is CAWSRTEPTEAFF. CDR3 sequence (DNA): TGTGCCTGGAGTAGGACAGAACCCACTGAAGCTTTCTTT.

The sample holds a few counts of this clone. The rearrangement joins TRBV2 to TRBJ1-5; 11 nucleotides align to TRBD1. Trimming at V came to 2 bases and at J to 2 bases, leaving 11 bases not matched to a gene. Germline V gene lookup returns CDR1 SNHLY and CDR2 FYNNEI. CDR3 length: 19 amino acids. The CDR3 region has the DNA TGTGCCAGCAGTGAATCACCGGGACAGGGGGATCAGGGCAATCAGCCCCAGCATTTT. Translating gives CASSESPGQGDQGNQPQHF.

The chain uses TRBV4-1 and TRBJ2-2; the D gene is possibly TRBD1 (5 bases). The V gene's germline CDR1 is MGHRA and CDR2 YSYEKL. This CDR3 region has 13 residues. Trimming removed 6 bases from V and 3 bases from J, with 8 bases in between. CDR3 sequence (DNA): TGCGCCAGCAGGCTCAGGGACACCGGGGAGCTGTTTTTT. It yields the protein CASRLRDTGELFF.

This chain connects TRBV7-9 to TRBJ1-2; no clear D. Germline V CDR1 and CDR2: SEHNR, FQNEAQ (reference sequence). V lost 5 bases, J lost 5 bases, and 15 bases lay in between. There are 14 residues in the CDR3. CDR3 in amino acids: CASSGTGNLYGYTF. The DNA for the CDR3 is TGTGCCAGCAGCGGAACCGGGAACCTTTATGGCTACACCTTC.

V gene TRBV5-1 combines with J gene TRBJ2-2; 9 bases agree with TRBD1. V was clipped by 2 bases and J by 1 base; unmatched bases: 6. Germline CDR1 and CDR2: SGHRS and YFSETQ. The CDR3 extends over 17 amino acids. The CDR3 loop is CASSFAPGQGNTGELFF. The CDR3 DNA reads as TGCGCCAGCAGCTTTGCCCCGGGACAGGGGAACACCGGGGAGCTGTTTTTT.

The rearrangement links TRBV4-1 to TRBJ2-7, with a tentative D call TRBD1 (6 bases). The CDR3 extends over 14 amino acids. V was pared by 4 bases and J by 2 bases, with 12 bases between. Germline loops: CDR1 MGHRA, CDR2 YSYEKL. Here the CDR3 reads CASSRNREAYEQYF. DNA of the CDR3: TGCGCCAGCAGCCGCAACAGGGAAGCCTACGAGCAGTACTTC.

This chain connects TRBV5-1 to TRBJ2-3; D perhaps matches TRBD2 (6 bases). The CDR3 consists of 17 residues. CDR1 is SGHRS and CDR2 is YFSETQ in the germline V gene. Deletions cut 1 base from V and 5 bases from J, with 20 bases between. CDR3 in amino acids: CASSLTPSRGGVDTQYF. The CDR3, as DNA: TGCGCCAGCAGCTTGACTCCCTCTAGGGGCGGGGTAGATACGCAGTATTTT.

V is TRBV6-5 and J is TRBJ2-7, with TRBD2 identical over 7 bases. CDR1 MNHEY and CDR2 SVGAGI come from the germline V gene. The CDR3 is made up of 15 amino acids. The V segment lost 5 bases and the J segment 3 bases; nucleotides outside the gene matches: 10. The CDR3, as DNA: TGTGCCAGCAGTGTCGGGAGGAACGCTTTCTACGAGCAGTACTTC. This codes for CASSVGRNAFYEQYF.

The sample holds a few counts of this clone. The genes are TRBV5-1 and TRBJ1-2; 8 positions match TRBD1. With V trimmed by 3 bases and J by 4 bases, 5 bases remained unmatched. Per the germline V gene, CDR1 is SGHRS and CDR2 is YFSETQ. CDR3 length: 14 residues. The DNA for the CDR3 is TGCGCCAGCAGCTCGGGACAGGAAGGCTATGGCTACACCTTC. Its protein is CASSSGQEGYGYTF.

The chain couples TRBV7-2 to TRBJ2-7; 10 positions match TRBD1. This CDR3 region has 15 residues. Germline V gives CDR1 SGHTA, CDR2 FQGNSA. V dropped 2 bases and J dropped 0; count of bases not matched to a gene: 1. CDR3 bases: TGTGCCAGCAGCTTACGACAGGGGGCCTCCTACGAGCAGTACTTC. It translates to CASSLRQGASYEQYF.

The CDR3 nucleotides are TGTGCCAGCAGTGACTCGACTAGCGGGGGCACAGATACGCAGTATTTT. It codes for CASSDSTSGGTDTQYF. This chain uses TRBV6-4 with TRBJ2-3; 11 bases map to TRBD2. CDR1 is MRHNA and CDR2 is SNTAGT in the germline V gene. The junction had 0 bases not matched to a gene; V was cut back by 0 bases and J by 1 base. CDR3 length: 16 amino acids.

The CDR3 region has the DNA TGTGCCAGCAGTGAATGGGACAGGGTGGGCGATTCACCCCTCCACTTT. The encoded protein is CASSEWDRVGDSPLHF. This chain uses TRBV2 with TRBJ1-6; 9 positions agree with TRBD1. The CDR3 is 16 residues long. Germline V lookup: CDR1 SNHLY, CDR2 FYNNEI. V lost 2 bases to trimming and J lost 8 bases; unmatched junction nucleotides: 7.

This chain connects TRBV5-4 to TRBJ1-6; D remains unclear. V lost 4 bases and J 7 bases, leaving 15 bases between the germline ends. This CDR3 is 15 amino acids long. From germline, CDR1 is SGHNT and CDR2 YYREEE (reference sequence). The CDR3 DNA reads TGTGCCAGCAGCCCCGGATTTGTTGGGAATTCACCCCTCCACTTT. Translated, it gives CASSPGFVGNSPLHF.

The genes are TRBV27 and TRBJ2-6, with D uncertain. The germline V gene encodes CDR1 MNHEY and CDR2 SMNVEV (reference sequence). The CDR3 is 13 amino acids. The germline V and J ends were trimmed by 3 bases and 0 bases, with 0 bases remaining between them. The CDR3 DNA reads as TGTGCCAGCAGTTTCTCTGGGGCCAACGTCCTGACTTTC. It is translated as CASSFSGANVLTF.

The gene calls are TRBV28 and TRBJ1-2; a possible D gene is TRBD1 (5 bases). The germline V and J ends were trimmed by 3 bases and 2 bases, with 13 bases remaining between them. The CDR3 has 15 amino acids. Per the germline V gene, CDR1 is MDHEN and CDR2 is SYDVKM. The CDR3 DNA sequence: TGTGCCAGCAGTTTCACATACGACAGAAACTATGGCTACACCTTC. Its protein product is CASSFTYDRNYGYTF.

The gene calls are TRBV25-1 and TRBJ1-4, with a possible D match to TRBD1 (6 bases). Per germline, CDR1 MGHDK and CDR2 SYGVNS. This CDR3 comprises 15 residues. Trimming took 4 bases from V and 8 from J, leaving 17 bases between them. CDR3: CASSVRTAGGEKLFF. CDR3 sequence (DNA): TGTGCCAGCAGTGTGAGGACAGCTGGGGGAGAAAAACTGTTTTTT.

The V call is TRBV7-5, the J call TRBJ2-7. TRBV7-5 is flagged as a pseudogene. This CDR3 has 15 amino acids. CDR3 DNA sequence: TGTGCCAGAGCCCGAGTGGGGAACAGTGCCTACGAGCAGTACGTC. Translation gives CARARVGNSAYEQYV.

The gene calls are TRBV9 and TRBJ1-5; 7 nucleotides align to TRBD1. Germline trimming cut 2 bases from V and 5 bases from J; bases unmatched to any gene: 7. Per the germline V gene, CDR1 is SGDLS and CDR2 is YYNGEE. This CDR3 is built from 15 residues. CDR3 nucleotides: TGTGCCAGCAGCGTTTCCCCAGGGGGGGATCAGCCCCAGCATTTT. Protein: CASSVSPGGDQPQHF.